Listed here are 28 T cell receptor beta chains from one sample, sequenced in a study of shared T cell receptors in the human thymus. Sequencing used immunoSEQ multiplex PCR; TCRdb keeps in-frame clones, though not all of them. The repertoire holds about 730,000 clones, with 70% to 90% as singletons. These records were also assigned to another study, of human thymus T cells.

Sample: thymocytes. Every receptor here comes from a girl under three years old with a congenital heart defect.

The chain recombines TRBV7-2 with TRBJ2-7, with 9 bases fitting TRBD1. CDR1 is SGHTA, CDR2 FQGNSA, per germline. The CDR3 loop spans 14 amino acids. J lost 12 bases, V lost 5 bases, and 14 bases had no gene match. CDR3 sequence: CASSPRGGRTGAYF. The CDR3 DNA reads as TGTGCCAGCAGCCCCCGAGGAGGACGGACAGGGGCGTACTTC.

Written as DNA, the CDR3 is TGTGCCAGCAGTTATGAGTTAGCTTTCTTT. Translating it yields CASSYELAFF. This chain links TRBV6-6 with TRBJ1-1; no clear D gene. Trimming cost V 3 bases and J 10 bases, with 6 bases left between them. Germline-derived CDR1 and CDR2 are MNHNY and SVGAGI (reference sequence). The CDR3 covers 10 residues.

The chain has TRBV6-5 and TRBJ1-1, with D maybe TRBD1 (6 bases). This CDR3 is 15 amino acids long. Trimming left V 0 bases short and J 4 bases short, with 12 bases between. Per the germline V gene, CDR1 is MNHEY and CDR2 is SVGAGI. The CDR3 coding sequence is TGTGCCAGCAGTTACTCCGGACAGTTTGGCACTGAAGCTTTCTTT. It is translated as CASSYSGQFGTEAFF.

This clone was seen a few times. The chain recombines TRBV9 with TRBJ1-5; 10 bases line up with TRBD1. This CDR3 region has 14 residues. The V gene's germline CDR1 is SGDLS and CDR2 YYNGEE. V shed 4 bases and J 7 bases; nucleotides not matched to a gene: 5. CDR3 in DNA: TGTGCCAGCAGCCCCGGGACAGGGGAACAGCCCCAGCATTTT. As protein: CASSPGTGEQPQHF.

About this clone itself: In the same sample, other DNA sequences code for this CDR3. The chain carries TRBV28 and TRBJ2-7; TRBD2 aligns across 14 bases. CDR1 MDHEN and CDR2 SYDVKM come from the germline V gene. After removal of 6 bases from V and 5 bases from J, the junction contained 12 bases not matched to a gene. The CDR3 extends over 17 amino acids. The CDR3 DNA is TGTGCCAGCAGCCTGCTCATAATGACTAGCGGGGGGGACGAGCAGTACTTC. Translation gives CASSLLIMTSGGDEQYF. Full variable domain (outside the CDR3, taken from reference TRBV28 and TRBJ2-7): DVKVTQSSRYLVKRTGEKVFLECVQDMDHENMFWYRQDPGLGLRLIYFSYDVKMKEKGDIPEGYSVSREKKERFSLILESASTNQTSMYLCASSLLIMTSGGDEQYFGPGTRLTVT.

This sequence joins TRBV25-1 and TRBJ1-4; 8 bases match TRBD1. After removal of 8 bases from V and 3 bases from J, the junction contained 5 bases not matched to a gene. From germline, CDR1 is MGHDK and CDR2 SYGVNS. This CDR3 has 14 amino acids. CDR3 region: CASSEQGANEKLFF. The CDR3 bases are TGTGCCAGCTCTGAACAGGGGGCTAATGAAAAACTGTTTTTT.

The chain has TRBV11-2 and TRBJ2-5; 7 positions match TRBD1. Losses at the gene ends were 2 bases for V and 1 base for J; bases not matched to a gene: 7. The germline V gene has CDR1 SGHAT and CDR2 FQNNGV. The CDR3 is 16 residues long. The DNA for the CDR3 is TGTGCCAGCAGCTTATCGGGGACAGCCTTCCAAGAGACCCAGTACTTC. The encoded protein is CASSLSGTAFQETQYF.

This chain links TRBV4-1 with TRBJ1-5; D unclear. Between the trimmed V and J ends, which lost 4 bases and 0 bases, there was a span of 16 bases. The CDR3 is 17 amino acids. Germline V lookup: CDR1 MGHRA, CDR2 YSYEKL. CDR3 region: CASSPEALHASNQPQHF. CDR3 nucleotides: TGCGCCAGCAGCCCGGAGGCCCTCCACGCTAGCAATCAGCCCCAGCATTTT.

The rearrangement uses TRBV2 and TRBJ1-1; D is possibly TRBD1 (5 bases). The CDR3 covers 16 residues. Germline CDR1 and CDR2: SNHLY and FYNNEI. Trimming shortened V by 4 bases and J by 0 bases, and 15 bases separated the two germline ends. The CDR3 reads CASSVMGPEMNTEAFF. The CDR3 DNA sequence: TGTGCCAGCAGTGTTATGGGGCCTGAGATGAACACTGAAGCTTTCTTT.

The genes are TRBV6-6 and TRBJ1-5; TRBD1 is a possible D gene (5 bases). The germline V and J ends were trimmed by 6 bases and 5 bases, with 11 bases remaining between them. This CDR3 contains 13 residues. From germline, CDR1 is MNHNY and CDR2 SVGAGI (reference sequence). The CDR3 DNA follows: TGTGCCAGCAGGGGCAGGGATCATCAGCCCCAGCATTTT. It translates to CASRGRDHQPQHF.

This clone showed up just a few times. The rearrangement uses TRBV19 and TRBJ1-1; TRBD1 matches 8 bases. The CDR3 loop spans 16 amino acids. The V segment lost 5 bases and the J segment 3 bases; nucleotides outside the gene matches: 11. Germline V CDR1 and CDR2: LNHDA, SQIVND (reference sequence). CDR3 sequence: CASSPGQGAWDTEAFF. The CDR3 DNA reads TGTGCCAGTAGTCCGGGGCAGGGGGCCTGGGACACTGAAGCTTTCTTT.

The chain joins TRBV2 to TRBJ2-1; TRBD2 matches at 14 bases. This CDR3 spans 15 amino acids. The ends lost 5 bases at V and 8 bases at J; junction bases unmatched: 5. Germline CDR1 is SNHLY and CDR2 is FYNNEI. The CDR3 bases are TGTGCCAGCAGTCCGACTAGCGGGGGGGCCGATGAGCAGTTCTTC. Its protein is CASSPTSGGADEQFF.

The J gene is TRBJ2-5, the V gene TRBV6-1; 9 bases are a match to TRBD2. This CDR3 is 13 amino acids long. V gave up 5 bases and J gave up 7 bases; unmatched junction bases: 5. Germline values: CDR1 MNHNS, CDR2 SASEGT. CDR3 nucleotides: TGTGCCAGCAGTTTTAGCGGGGGAGGGACCCAGTACTTC. Protein sequence: CASSFSGGGTQYF.

The CDR3 coding sequence is TGTGCCAGCAGTTCAAGGGAGGGCGAGCAGTACTTC. It encodes CASSSREGEQYF. V and J are TRBV6-5 and TRBJ2-7; 7 bases are shared with TRBD2. V dropped 4 bases and J dropped 6; count of bases not matched to a gene: 3. The CDR3 consists of 12 residues. Germline CDR1 and CDR2: MNHEY and SVGAGI.

V gene TRBV11-2 combines with J gene TRBJ2-3; D is uncertain. The V end was cut by 2 bases, the J end by 1 base, with 4 bases between. CDR3 length: 13 residues. Germline V gives CDR1 SGHAT, CDR2 FQNNGV. The CDR3 DNA follows: TGTGCCAGCAGCTTACAGGGCACAGATACGCAGTATTTT. It yields the protein CASSLQGTDTQYF.

Written as DNA, the CDR3 is TGTGCCAGCAGCTTAGAATTGAAGGACAGGTTAAATTCACCCCTCCACTTT. Its protein is CASSLELKDRLNSPLHF. This chain connects TRBV7-8 to TRBJ1-6; 7 nucleotides align to TRBD1. CDR1 and CDR2 from the germline V gene are SGHVS and FQNEAQ. V lost 1 base to trimming and J lost 7 bases; unmatched junction nucleotides: 10. The CDR3 contains 17 residues.

This chain uses TRBV6-1 with TRBJ2-7; possibly TRBD1 for D (5 bases). V lost 2 bases and J lost 2, with 16 bases in between. The CDR3 is 16 amino acids. Per the germline V gene, CDR1 is MNHNS and CDR2 is SASEGT. CDR3 in amino acids: CASSETPAGSTYEQYF. The CDR3 DNA follows: TGTGCCAGCAGTGAAACCCCCGCAGGGTCAACCTACGAGCAGTACTTC.

The rearrangement uses TRBV15 and TRBJ1-5; 8 nucleotides match TRBD1. Unmatched junction bases numbered 12, after V lost 0 bases and J lost 2 bases. Germline assignment: CDR1 LNHNV and CDR2 YYDKDF (reference sequence). This CDR3 is 19 amino acids long. CDR3 sequence: CATSRDRGTGRFGNQPQHF. The CDR3 nucleotides are TGTGCCACCAGCAGAGATAGGGGGACAGGCAGATTCGGCAATCAGCCCCAGCATTTT.

The rearrangement links TRBV28 to TRBJ2-5; possibly TRBD1 for D (6 bases). V was trimmed by 8 bases and J by 2 bases, leaving 24 bases between them. CDR1 is MDHEN, CDR2 SYDVKM, per germline. The CDR3 runs 17 residues. CDR3 in DNA: TGTGCCAGCGGACAGCGATCCTCCACAAGGAGACAAGAGACCCAGTACTTC. This translates into CASGQRSSTRRQETQYF.

The V and J genes are TRBV28 and TRBJ1-6, with TRBD1 matching 8 bases. The V and J ends lost 5 bases and 5 bases, in that order; junction bases with no gene match: 11. CDR3 length equals 17 residues. Germline V CDR1 and CDR2: MDHEN, SYDVKM. The CDR3 DNA is TGTGCCAGCAGTCTTACAGACAGGGGAGTGGATAATTCACCCCTCCACTTT. Translated: CASSLTDRGVDNSPLHF.

The chain links TRBV2 to TRBJ1-2; 10 bases align to TRBD1. This CDR3 comprises 15 residues. Trimming took 7 bases from V and 8 from J; bases not matched to a gene: 13. CDR1 SNHLY and CDR2 FYNNEI come from the germline V gene. CDR3 nucleotide sequence: TGTGCCAGCACCGCGGGACAGGGGAACGTCTGCGGCTACACCTTC. It translates to CASTAGQGNVCGYTF. The full variable domain, its missing parts supplied by reference TRBV2 and TRBJ1-2, is EPEVTQTPSHQVTQMGQEVILRCVPISNHLYFYWYRQILGQKVEFLVSFYNNEISEKSEIFDDQFSVERPDGSNFTLKIRSTKLEDSAMYFCASTAGQGNVCGYTFGSGTRLTVV.

The chain links TRBV2 to TRBJ1-2; tentatively, D is TRBD1 (6 bases). Trimming left V 7 bases short and J 10 bases short, with 7 bases between. The V gene's germline CDR1 is SNHLY and CDR2 FYNNEI. CDR3 size: 9 residues. DNA for the CDR3: TGTGCCAGCATGGGGGCCTACACCTTC. Amino acids: CASMGAYTF.

The V gene is TRBV4-1, the J gene TRBJ2-2; D gene ambiguous. V lost 4 bases to trimming and J lost 0 bases, with 12 bases between them. The CDR3 totals 16 residues. The germline CDR1 and CDR2 sequences are MGHRA and YSYEKL. Here the CDR3 reads CASSPGQVANTGELFF. The DNA of the CDR3 is TGCGCCAGCAGCCCAGGCCAGGTCGCGAACACCGGGGAGCTGTTTTTT.

This rearrangement joins TRBV19 to TRBJ2-3; tentatively, D is TRBD1 (5 bases). V was cut by 9 bases and J by 2 bases, with 18 bases left in between. The CDR3 length is 15 residues. Germline V lookup: CDR1 LNHDA, CDR2 SQIVND (reference sequence). The CDR3 coding sequence is TGTGCCAGCAGATTTAGACAGCTAGACACAGATACGCAGTATTTT. Translating it yields CASRFRQLDTDTQYF.

The chain uses TRBV5-4 and TRBJ1-5; 7 bases fit TRBD1. The CDR3 spans 14 residues. Germline CDR1 is SGHNT and CDR2 is YYREEE (reference sequence). With 2 bases clipped from V and 8 bases from J, the junction kept 7 bases outside the gene matches. The CDR3 coding sequence is TGTGCCAGCAGCTTTCTGACAGGGAGCAAGCCCCAGCATTTT. This translates into CASSFLTGSKPQHF. Drawing the rest from reference TRBV5-4 and TRBJ1-5, the complete variable domain is ETGVTQSPTHLIKTRGQQVTLRCSSQSGHNTVSWYQQALGQGPQFIFQYYREEENGRGNFPPRFSGLQFPNYSSELNVNALELDDSALYLCASSFLTGSKPQHFGDGTRLSIL.

This chain links TRBV11-2 with TRBJ1-1; D possibly corresponds to TRBD1 (6 bases). Trimming stripped 2 bases from V and 2 bases from J, with 21 bases between. Germline loops: CDR1 SGHAT, CDR2 FQNNGV. The CDR3 consists of 18 residues. The CDR3 sequence is CASSLSLTGLRINTEAFF. The CDR3 DNA reads as TGTGCCAGCAGCTTAAGCTTAACAGGGCTCCGAATCAACACTGAAGCTTTCTTT.

The chain carries TRBV9 and TRBJ1-2; possible D gene TRBD1, 5 bases. This CDR3 has 15 amino acids. Germline lookup yields CDR1 SGDLS and CDR2 YYNGEE. Trimming took 0 bases from V and 4 from J, leaving 13 bases between them. In DNA form, the CDR3 reads TGTGCCAGCAGCGTAGGCGGCCCAGGGATCTATGGCTACACCTTC. Protein product: CASSVGGPGIYGYTF.

This chain joins TRBV10-3 and TRBJ1-2, with 7 bases lining up with TRBD1. Per germline, CDR1 ENHRY and CDR2 SYGVKD. V lost 6 bases to trimming and J lost 6 bases; unmatched junction nucleotides: 7. The CDR3 totals 13 residues. The CDR3 is CAISQRTGDGYTF. In DNA form, the CDR3 reads TGTGCCATCAGCCAACGCACAGGGGATGGCTACACCTTC.